Given below is one T cell receptor beta chain in context. This sample is drawn from a study of blood T cell repertoires in COVID-19. Study overall: Specimens from acute and convalescent COVID-19 originated in the United States, Italy and Spain. The cDNA or gDNA used as material had been derived from T cells, B-cell-depleted T cells, or PBMCs.

The authors' processing: Amplifying reference gene primers gave estimates of nucleated cell counts. Clones were sequenced by immunoSEQ multiplex PCR, and TCRdb holds only the in-frame ones, with some missing. The V and J calls and the clone size are those of that table, but D and trimming were determined from the DNA. The repertoire holds 180,000 or so clones, with 80% to 90% as singletons. The sequenced sample consisted of peripheral blood. The clonotype originates from a man aged 60 to 75 with acute or convalescent COVID-19.

CDR3 region: CAISDMDRGNQPQHF. CDR3 DNA sequence: TGTGCCATCAGTGATATGGACAGGGGCAATCAGCCCCAGCATTTT. V is TRBV10-3 and J is TRBJ1-5; TRBD1 agrees at 8 bases. The ends lost 3 bases at V and 2 bases at J; junction bases unmatched: 3. Germline V gene sequence: CDR1 ENHRY, CDR2 SYGVKD. There are 15 residues in the CDR3.